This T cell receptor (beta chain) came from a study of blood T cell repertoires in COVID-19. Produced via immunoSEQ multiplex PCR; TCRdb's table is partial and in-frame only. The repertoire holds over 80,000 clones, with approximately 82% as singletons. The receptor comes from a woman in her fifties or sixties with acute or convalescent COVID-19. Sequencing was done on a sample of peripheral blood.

CDR3 amino acids: CASSIPTSGGIDEQFF. The CDR3 region has the DNA TGTGCCAGTAGTATCCCGACTAGCGGGGGGATTGATGAGCAGTTCTTC. The rearrangement joins TRBV19 to TRBJ2-1; 13 nucleotides agree with TRBD2. The CDR3 is 16 residues long. Losses at the gene ends were 3 bases for V and 8 bases for J; bases not matched to a gene: 7. The germline V gene has CDR1 LNHDA and CDR2 SQIVND (reference sequence). The whole variable domain, filled in from reference TRBV19 and TRBJ2-1, reads DGGITQSPKYLFRKEGQNVTLSCEQNLNHDAMYWYRQDPGQGLRLIYYSQIVNDFQKGDIAEGYSVSREKKESFPLTVTSAQKNPTAFYLCASSIPTSGGIDEQFFGPGTRLTVL.